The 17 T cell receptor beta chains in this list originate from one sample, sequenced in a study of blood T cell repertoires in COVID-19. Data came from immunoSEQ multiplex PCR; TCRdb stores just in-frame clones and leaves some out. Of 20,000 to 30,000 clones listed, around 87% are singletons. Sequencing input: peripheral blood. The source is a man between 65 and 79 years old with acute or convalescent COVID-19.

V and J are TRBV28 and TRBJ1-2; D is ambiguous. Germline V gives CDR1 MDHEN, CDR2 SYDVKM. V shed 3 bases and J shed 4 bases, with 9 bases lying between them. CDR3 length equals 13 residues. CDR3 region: CASSLGRGYGYTF. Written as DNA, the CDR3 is TGTGCCAGCAGTTTGGGCCGGGGCTATGGCTACACCTTC.

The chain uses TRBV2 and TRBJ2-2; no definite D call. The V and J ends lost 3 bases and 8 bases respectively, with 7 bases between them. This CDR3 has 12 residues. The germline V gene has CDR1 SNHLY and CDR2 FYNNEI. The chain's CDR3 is CASSDPEGELFF. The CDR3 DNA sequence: TGTGCCAGCAGTGACCCCGAGGGGGAGCTGTTTTTT.

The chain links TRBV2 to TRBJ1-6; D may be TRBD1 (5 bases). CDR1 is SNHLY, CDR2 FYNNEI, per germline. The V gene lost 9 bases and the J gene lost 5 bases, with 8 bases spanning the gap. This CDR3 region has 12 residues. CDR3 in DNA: TGTGCCAGTGACAGAGATAATTCACCCCTCCACTTT. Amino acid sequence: CASDRDNSPLHF. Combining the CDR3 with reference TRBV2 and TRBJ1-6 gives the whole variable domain EPEVTQTPSHQVTQMGQEVILRCVPISNHLYFYWYRQILGQKVEFLVSFYNNEISEKSEIFDDQFSVERPDGSNFTLKIRSTKLEDSAMYFCASDRDNSPLHFGNGTRLTVT.

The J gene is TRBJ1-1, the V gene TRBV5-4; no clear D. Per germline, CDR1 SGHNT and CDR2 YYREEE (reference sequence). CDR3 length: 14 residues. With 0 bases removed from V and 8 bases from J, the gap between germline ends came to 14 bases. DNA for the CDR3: TGTGCCAGCAGCTTGGCGAATAACCCGGGGGAAGCTTTCTTT. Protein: CASSLANNPGEAFF.

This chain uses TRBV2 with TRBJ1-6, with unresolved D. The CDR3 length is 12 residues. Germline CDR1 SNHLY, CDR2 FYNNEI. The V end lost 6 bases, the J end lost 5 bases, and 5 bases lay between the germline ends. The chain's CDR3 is CASRSDNSPLHF. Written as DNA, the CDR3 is TGTGCCAGCAGGTCAGATAATTCACCCCTCCACTTT.

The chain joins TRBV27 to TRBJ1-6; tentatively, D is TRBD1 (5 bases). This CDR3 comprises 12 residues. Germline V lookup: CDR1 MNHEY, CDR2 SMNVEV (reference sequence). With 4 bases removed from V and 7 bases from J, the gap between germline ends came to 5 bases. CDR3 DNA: TGTGCCAGCAGTTACAGGAATTCACCCCTCCACTTT. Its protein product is CASSYRNSPLHF.

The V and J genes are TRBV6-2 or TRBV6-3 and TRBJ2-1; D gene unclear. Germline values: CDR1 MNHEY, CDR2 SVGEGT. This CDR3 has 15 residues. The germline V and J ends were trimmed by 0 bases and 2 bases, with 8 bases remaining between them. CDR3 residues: CASSYSELAYNEQFF. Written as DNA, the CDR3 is TGTGCCAGCAGTTACTCGGAGCTGGCCTACAATGAGCAGTTCTTC.

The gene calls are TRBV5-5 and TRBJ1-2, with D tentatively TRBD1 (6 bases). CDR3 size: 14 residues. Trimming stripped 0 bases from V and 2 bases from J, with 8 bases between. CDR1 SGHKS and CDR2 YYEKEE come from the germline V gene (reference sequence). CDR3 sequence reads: CASSLAGDNYGYTF. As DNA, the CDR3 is TGTGCCAGCAGCTTGGCAGGGGACAACTATGGCTACACCTTC.

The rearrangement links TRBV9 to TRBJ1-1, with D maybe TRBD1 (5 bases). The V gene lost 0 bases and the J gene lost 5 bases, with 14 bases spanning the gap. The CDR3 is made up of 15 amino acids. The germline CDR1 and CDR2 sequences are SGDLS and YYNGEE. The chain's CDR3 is CASSVDLAGRTEAFF. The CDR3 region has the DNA TGTGCCAGCAGCGTAGATCTGGCAGGGCGGACTGAAGCTTTCTTT. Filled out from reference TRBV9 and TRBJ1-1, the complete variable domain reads DSGVTQTPKHLITATGQRVTLRCSPRSGDLSVYWYQQSLDQGLQFLIQYYNGEERAKGNILERFSAQQFPDLHSELNLSSLELGDSALYFCASSVDLAGRTEAFFGQGTRLTVV.

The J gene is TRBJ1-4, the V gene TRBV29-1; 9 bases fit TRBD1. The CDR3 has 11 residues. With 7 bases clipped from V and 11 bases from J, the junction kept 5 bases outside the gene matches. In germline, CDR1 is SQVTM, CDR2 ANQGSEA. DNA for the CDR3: TGCAGCGCTGGGGACAGGGAGAAACTGTTTTTT. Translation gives CSAGDREKLFF. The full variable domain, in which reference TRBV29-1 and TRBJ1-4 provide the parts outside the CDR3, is SAVISQKPSRDICQRGTSLTIQCQVDSQVTMMFWYRQQPGQSLTLIATANQGSEATYESGFVIDKFPISRPNLTFSTLTVSNMSPEDSSIYLCSAGDREKLFFGSGTQLSVL.

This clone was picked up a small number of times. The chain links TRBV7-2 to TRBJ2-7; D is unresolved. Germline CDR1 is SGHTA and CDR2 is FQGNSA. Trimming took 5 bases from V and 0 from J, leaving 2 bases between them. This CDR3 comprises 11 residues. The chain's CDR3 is CASSRSYEQYF. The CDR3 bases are TGTGCCAGCAGCCGCTCCTACGAGCAGTACTTC.

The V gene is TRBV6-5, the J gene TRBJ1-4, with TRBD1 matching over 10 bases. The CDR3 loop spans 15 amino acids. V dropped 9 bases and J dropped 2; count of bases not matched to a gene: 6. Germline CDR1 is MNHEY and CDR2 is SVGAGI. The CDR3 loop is CASRDRGSTNEKLFF. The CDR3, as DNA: TGTGCCAGTAGGGACAGGGGCTCGACTAATGAAAAACTGTTTTTT.

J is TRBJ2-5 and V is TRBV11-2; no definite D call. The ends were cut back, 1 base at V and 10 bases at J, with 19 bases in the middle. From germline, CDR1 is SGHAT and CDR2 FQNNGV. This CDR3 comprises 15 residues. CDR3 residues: CASSLVNLGTGGQYF. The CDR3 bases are TGTGCCAGCAGCTTAGTTAATTTAGGTACCGGCGGCCAGTACTTC.

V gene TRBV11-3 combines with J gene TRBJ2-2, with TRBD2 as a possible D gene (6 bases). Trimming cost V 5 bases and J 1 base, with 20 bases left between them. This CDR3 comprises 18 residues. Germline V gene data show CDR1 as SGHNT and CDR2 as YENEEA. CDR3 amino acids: CASSTRGWDSLNTGELFF. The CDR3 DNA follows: TGTGCCAGCAGCACCCGGGGGTGGGACTCCCTGAACACCGGGGAGCTGTTTTTT.

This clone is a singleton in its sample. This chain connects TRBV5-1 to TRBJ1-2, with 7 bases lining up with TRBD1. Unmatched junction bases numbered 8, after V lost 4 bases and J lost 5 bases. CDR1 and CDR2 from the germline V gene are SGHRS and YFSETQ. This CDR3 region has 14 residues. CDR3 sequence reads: CASSTGDSEYGYTF. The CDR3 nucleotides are TGCGCCAGCAGCACCGGGGACAGTGAGTATGGCTACACCTTC.

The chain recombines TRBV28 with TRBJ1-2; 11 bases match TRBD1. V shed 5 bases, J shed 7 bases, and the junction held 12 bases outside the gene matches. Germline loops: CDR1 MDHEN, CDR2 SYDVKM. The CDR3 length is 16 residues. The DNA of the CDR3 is TGTGCCAGCAGTCCTCGGACAGGGGGCGCTCTCCGTGGCTACACCTTC. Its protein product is CASSPRTGGALRGYTF.

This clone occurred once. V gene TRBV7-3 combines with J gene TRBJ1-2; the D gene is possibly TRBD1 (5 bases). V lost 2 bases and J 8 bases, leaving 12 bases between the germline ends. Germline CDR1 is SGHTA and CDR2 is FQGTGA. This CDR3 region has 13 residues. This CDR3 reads CASSLQGREGYTF. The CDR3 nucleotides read TGTGCCAGCAGCTTACAGGGAAGAGAAGGCTACACCTTC.